This TCR beta chain was documented in a study of PD-L1 blockade in urothelial cancer. Study overall: When patients started atezolizumab around 2014, it was given at 1,200 mg intravenously every 3 weeks. Typically, measured as a median, blood samples had over 120,000 T cells.

The V and J ends lost 5 bases and 0 bases respectively, with 12 bases between them. There are 15 residues in the CDR3. Germline-derived CDR1 and CDR2 are SGHVS and FNYEAQ. Urothelial carcinoma, locally advanced or metastatic, affected the patients. Assay used: immunoSEQ multiplex PCR; TCRdb lists only in-frame clones, some missing. This sample carries under 45,000 clones, roughly four fifths of them seen once, and the ten largest clones take roughly 18%. The sequence was obtained from a man in his 60s with urothelial cancer. Material: PBMCs, obtained around atezolizumab (anti-PD-L1) treatment. This chain joins TRBV7-6 and TRBJ2-3; TRBD2 might be the D (6 bases). CDR3 DNA sequence: TGTGCCAGCAGCAATAGCGGCACTAGCACAGATACGCAGTATTTT. Translated, it gives CASSNSGTSTDTQYF.